This T cell receptor (beta chain) came from a study of PD-1 blockade in classical Hodgkin lymphoma. Trimming took off 7 bases at V and 5 bases at J, with 14 bases between the two ends. The length of the CDR3 is 13 residues. Germline V gene sequence: CDR1 SGHTA, CDR2 FQGTGA. Sequencing used immunoSEQ multiplex PCR; TCRdb keeps in-frame clones, though not all of them. The top ten hold over 15% of the sample, which has roughly 90,000 clones, approximately 83% seen once. Time point reported: cycle 4 day 1 (C4D1), after around six weeks of nivolumab. Each and every patient relapsed after autologous stem cell transplantation, and patients got differing brentuximab vedotin exposure.

This TCR came from a human donor with classical Hodgkin lymphoma. The chain links TRBV7-3 to TRBJ2-5, with D possibly called TRBD1 or TRBD2 (5 bases each). This material consisted of peripheral blood mononuclear cells (PBMCs), taken before the fourth cycle of nivolumab. In DNA, the CDR3 is TGTGCCAGCACCCGGGGCTCGGGTGAGACCCAGTACTTC. Protein product: CASTRGSGETQYF.